These T cell receptor beta chains were read from a single sample in a study of CD8+ T cells in alopecia areata. Repertoires were generated with immunoSEQ multiplex PCR, while TCRdb's copy carries only in-frame clones and drops some. The table has under 250,000 clones, 50% to 60% seen once. Sequencing used CD4+ T cells sorted from blood, obtained at week 0. The receptors shown here come from a human donor with alopecia areata. The CDR3 runs from the conserved cysteine through the conserved F or W. D genes are given only for firm matches. Some rows mark clone size as missing; the rest say once, few, many or name a class of expanded clone.

J gene: TRBJ2-7; V gene: TRBV6-6; clone size: few; D gene: .; CDR3 protein: CASSYSIGTNYEQYF; CDR3 DNA: TGTGCCAGCAGTTACTCGATAGGGACAAACTACGAGCAGTACTTC
J gene: TRBJ2-4; V gene: TRBV6-5; clone size: .; D gene: TRBD1; CDR3 protein: CASSLGQAKNIQYF; CDR3 DNA: TGTGCCAGCAGTCTGGGACAGGCCAAAAACATTCAGTACTTC
J gene: TRBJ1-5; V gene: TRBV25-1; clone size: .; D gene: .; CDR3 protein: CASRTGNQPQHF; CDR3 DNA: TGTGCCTCCCGGACGGGCAATCAGCCCCAGCATTTT
J gene: TRBJ1-5; V gene: TRBV2; clone size: .; D gene: TRBD1; CDR3 protein: CASSVGQVDNQPQHF; CDR3 DNA: TGTGCCAGCAGTGTAGGACAGGTGGACAATCAGCCCCAGCATTTT
J gene: TRBJ2-7; V gene: TRBV18; clone size: .; D gene: .; CDR3 protein: CASSPRGDAYEQYF; CDR3 DNA: TGTGCCAGCTCACCAAGGGGAGACGCCTACGAGCAGTACTTC
J gene: TRBJ1-1; V gene: TRBV6-6; clone size: few; D gene: TRBD1; CDR3 protein: CASSFGGQVGTEAFF; CDR3 DNA: TGTGCCAGCAGTTTTGGGGGACAGGTGGGCACTGAAGCTTTCTTT
J gene: TRBJ2-1; V gene: TRBV9; clone size: .; D gene: .; CDR3 protein: CASSVATYNEQFF; CDR3 DNA: TGTGCCAGCAGCGTAGCAACCTACAATGAGCAGTTCTTC
J gene: TRBJ1-6; V gene: TRBV29-1; clone size: .; D gene: .; CDR3 protein: CSDDRDGRTNSPLHF; CDR3 DNA: TGCAGCGACGACCGGGACGGGAGAACAAATTCACCCCTCCACTTT
J gene: TRBJ2-3; V gene: TRBV4-1; clone size: .; D gene: TRBD2; CDR3 protein: CASSRTRAGGSTDTQYF; CDR3 DNA: TGCGCCAGCAGCCGCACTCGTGCGGGGGGAAGCACAGATACGCAGTATTTT
J gene: TRBJ1-1; V gene: TRBV6-6; clone size: .; D gene: .; CDR3 protein: CASRYWGSRPNTEAFF; CDR3 DNA: TGTGCCAGCCGGTACTGGGGCAGCCGGCCTAACACTGAAGCTTTCTTT
J gene: TRBJ1-5; V gene: TRBV5-6; clone size: .; D gene: TRBD1; CDR3 protein: CASSSRDRGTQHF; CDR3 DNA: TGTGCCAGCAGCTCGCGGGACAGGGGAACCCAGCATTTT
J gene: TRBJ2-1; V gene: TRBV19; clone size: few; D gene: TRBD2; CDR3 protein: CASSSSPGGLSYNEQFF; CDR3 DNA: TGTGCCAGTAGTTCCTCCCCGGGAGGGCTCTCCTACAATGAGCAGTTCTTC
J gene: TRBJ2-7; V gene: TRBV27; clone size: .; D gene: TRBD1; CDR3 protein: CASRRQGAYEQYF; CDR3 DNA: TGTGCCAGCAGGCGACAGGGGGCCTACGAGCAGTACTTC
J gene: TRBJ2-1; V gene: TRBV29-1; clone size: .; D gene: TRBD2; CDR3 protein: CSATPGLASNEQFF; CDR3 DNA: TGCAGCGCCACACCGGGACTAGCTTCGAATGAGCAGTTCTTC
J gene: TRBJ2-7; V gene: TRBV2; clone size: .; D gene: TRBD1; CDR3 protein: CASSGQGQGQYF; CDR3 DNA: TGTGCCAGCAGTGGACAGGGCCAGGGGCAGTACTTC
J gene: TRBJ1-4; V gene: TRBV7-9; clone size: few; D gene: .; CDR3 protein: CASSSSSGQNPTNEKLFF; CDR3 DNA: TGTGCCAGCAGCTCTAGCTCCGGACAGAACCCAACTAATGAAAAACTGTTTTTT
J gene: TRBJ2-3; V gene: TRBV25-1; clone size: .; D gene: .; CDR3 protein: CASSVSRGSTDTQYF; CDR3 DNA: TGTGCCAGCAGTGTCTCCAGGGGCAGCACAGATACGCAGTATTTT
J gene: TRBJ2-5; V gene: TRBV29-1; clone size: .; D gene: TRBD2; CDR3 protein: CSVGVLAGGETQYF; CDR3 DNA: TGCAGCGTTGGAGTTCTAGCGGGAGGGGAGACCCAGTACTTC
J gene: TRBJ2-7; V gene: TRBV7-9; clone size: few; D gene: TRBD1; CDR3 protein: CASSLDRGAYEQYF; CDR3 DNA: TGTGCCAGCAGCTTAGACAGGGGTGCCTACGAGCAGTACTTC
J gene: TRBJ1-2; V gene: TRBV19; clone size: once; D gene: TRBD1; CDR3 protein: CASSMEGQNTF; CDR3 DNA: TGTGCCAGTAGTATGGAGGGACAGAACACCTTC
J gene: TRBJ2-3; V gene: TRBV10-3; clone size: .; D gene: TRBD1; CDR3 protein: CAIRGQGGTDTQYF; CDR3 DNA: TGTGCCATCAGGGGACAGGGAGGCACAGATACGCAGTATTTT
J gene: TRBJ2-3; V gene: TRBV5-6; clone size: .; D gene: .; CDR3 protein: CASSLGSVSTDTQYF; CDR3 DNA: TGTGCCAGCAGCTTGGGGAGCGTTAGCACAGATACGCAGTATTTT
J gene: TRBJ2-5; V gene: TRBV7-9; clone size: .; D gene: TRBD1; CDR3 protein: CASSLGQGWETQYF; CDR3 DNA: TGTGCCAGCAGCTTAGGACAGGGATGGGAGACCCAGTACTTC
J gene: TRBJ2-2; V gene: TRBV7-9; clone size: .; D gene: .; CDR3 protein: CASSRQAANTGELFF; CDR3 DNA: TGTGCCAGCAGCCGACAGGCCGCGAACACCGGGGAGCTGTTTTTT
J gene: TRBJ1-6; V gene: TRBV14; clone size: .; D gene: .; CDR3 protein: CASSQALNSPLHF; CDR3 DNA: TGTGCCAGCAGCCAGGCCTTGAATTCACCCCTCCACTTT
J gene: TRBJ2-1; V gene: TRBV15; clone size: .; D gene: TRBD1; CDR3 protein: CATSRESGGSEQFF; CDR3 DNA: TGTGCCACCAGCAGAGAGTCAGGGGGAAGTGAGCAGTTCTTC
J gene: TRBJ1-5; V gene: TRBV30; clone size: .; D gene: .; CDR3 protein: CAWSAGSNQPQHF; CDR3 DNA: TGTGCCTGGAGTGCAGGGAGCAATCAGCCCCAGCATTTT
J gene: TRBJ2-1; V gene: TRBV4-1; clone size: .; D gene: .; CDR3 protein: CASSHSDEQFF; CDR3 DNA: TGCGCCAGCAGCCACTCAGATGAGCAGTTCTTC
J gene: TRBJ2-7; V gene: TRBV7-6; clone size: many; D gene: .; CDR3 protein: CASSPRLDTYEQYF; CDR3 DNA: TGTGCCAGCAGTCCTAGACTAGACACCTACGAGCAGTACTTC
J gene: TRBJ2-2; V gene: TRBV29-1; clone size: .; D gene: .; CDR3 protein: CSTGTPGGELFF; CDR3 DNA: TGCAGCACAGGGACCCCAGGCGGGGAGCTGTTTTTT
J gene: TRBJ1-1; V gene: TRBV2; clone size: .; D gene: .; CDR3 protein: CASRQQGKTEAFF; CDR3 DNA: TGTGCCAGCAGGCAGCAGGGCAAGACTGAAGCTTTCTTT
J gene: TRBJ1-1; V gene: TRBV5-4; clone size: once; D gene: .; CDR3 protein: CAIALVNTEAFF; CDR3 DNA: TGTGCCATCGCACTGGTGAACACTGAAGCTTTCTTT
J gene: TRBJ2-7; V gene: TRBV5-1; clone size: .; D gene: .; CDR3 protein: CASSLAETYEQYF; CDR3 DNA: TGCGCCAGCAGCTTAGCAGAGACCTACGAGCAGTACTTC
J gene: TRBJ2-5; V gene: TRBV7-9; clone size: .; D gene: TRBD2; CDR3 protein: CASSLRTSWETQYF; CDR3 DNA: TGTGCCAGCAGCCTAAGGACTAGTTGGGAGACCCAGTACTTC
J gene: TRBJ1-2; V gene: TRBV10-2; clone size: .; D gene: .; CDR3 protein: CASSDTGAPYGYTF; CDR3 DNA: TGCGCCAGCAGTGATACGGGGGCCCCCTATGGCTACACCTTC
J gene: TRBJ2-1; V gene: TRBV23-1; clone size: .; D gene: .; CDR3 protein: CASIDSNEQFF; CDR3 DNA: TGCGCCAGCATTGATAGCAATGAGCAGTTCTTC
J gene: TRBJ2-4; V gene: TRBV6-6; clone size: few; D gene: TRBD1; CDR3 protein: CASRPQTGWGKNIQYF; CDR3 DNA: TGTGCCAGCAGACCCCAGACAGGGTGGGGCAAAAACATTCAGTACTTC
J gene: TRBJ1-5; V gene: TRBV29-1; clone size: few; D gene: .; CDR3 protein: CSVALRRDQPQHF; CDR3 DNA: TGCAGCGTTGCCTTACGCCGAGATCAGCCCCAGCATTTT
J gene: TRBJ2-1; V gene: TRBV18; clone size: .; D gene: TRBD2; CDR3 protein: CASSTVAGSYNEQFF; CDR3 DNA: TGTGCCAGCTCCACTGTAGCGGGGTCCTACAATGAGCAGTTCTTC
J gene: TRBJ2-7; V gene: TRBV2; clone size: .; D gene: TRBD1; CDR3 protein: CASSVLGQGSEQYF; CDR3 DNA: TGTGCCAGCAGCGTGTTAGGACAGGGAAGCGAGCAGTACTTC
J gene: TRBJ2-7; V gene: TRBV6-5; clone size: .; D gene: .; CDR3 protein: CASSYKTGTEQYF; CDR3 DNA: TGTGCCAGCAGTTACAAAACAGGGACCGAGCAGTACTTC
J gene: TRBJ1-6; V gene: TRBV30; clone size: .; D gene: TRBD1; CDR3 protein: CAWSNYRQGLSPLHF; CDR3 DNA: TGTGCCTGGAGCAATTACAGACAGGGGCTCTCACCCCTCCACTTT
J gene: TRBJ1-6; V gene: TRBV4-1; clone size: .; D gene: TRBD1; CDR3 protein: CASSLLDRGRNSPLHF; CDR3 DNA: TGCGCCAGCAGCCTCCTGGACAGGGGGCGGAATTCACCCCTCCACTTT
J gene: TRBJ2-1; V gene: TRBV29-1; clone size: .; D gene: .; CDR3 protein: CSAPRSSGAYNEQFF; CDR3 DNA: TGCAGCGCCCCGAGGAGTAGCGGAGCGTACAATGAGCAGTTCTTC
J gene: TRBJ2-3; V gene: TRBV6-5; clone size: once; D gene: TRBD1; CDR3 protein: CASSYRGRMDTDTQYF; CDR3 DNA: TGTGCCAGCAGTTACAGGGGGCGGATGGACACAGATACGCAGTATTTT
J gene: TRBJ1-1; V gene: TRBV10-3; clone size: few; D gene: .; CDR3 protein: CAISSVGAEAFF; CDR3 DNA: TGTGCCATCAGCTCTGTCGGGGCTGAAGCTTTCTTT
J gene: TRBJ2-5; V gene: TRBV14; clone size: few; D gene: .; CDR3 protein: CASSLGETQYF; CDR3 DNA: TGTGCCAGCAGCCTTGGGGAGACCCAGTACTTC
J gene: TRBJ1-2; V gene: TRBV6-5; clone size: .; D gene: .; CDR3 protein: CASSYGKGTDGYTF; CDR3 DNA: TGTGCCAGCAGTTACGGAAAGGGGACTGATGGCTACACCTTC
J gene: TRBJ2-6; V gene: TRBV27; clone size: .; D gene: TRBD2; CDR3 protein: CASTRTSGSTGANVLTF; CDR3 DNA: TGTGCCAGCACGCGGACTAGCGGTTCAACTGGGGCCAACGTCCTGACTTTC
J gene: TRBJ1-5; V gene: TRBV10-3; clone size: few; D gene: TRBD1; CDR3 protein: CAIRDRDNQPQHF; CDR3 DNA: TGTGCCATTAGGGACAGGGATAATCAGCCCCAGCATTTT
J gene: TRBJ1-1; V gene: TRBV29-1; clone size: .; D gene: .; CDR3 protein: CSVLENTEAFF; CDR3 DNA: TGCAGCGTTCTCGAAAACACTGAAGCTTTCTTT
J gene: TRBJ1-1; V gene: TRBV30; clone size: few; D gene: .; CDR3 protein: CAWSVIDSVTTEAFF; CDR3 DNA: TGTGCCTGGAGTGTAATCGACAGCGTCACCACTGAAGCTTTCTTT
J gene: TRBJ1-2; V gene: TRBV6-5; clone size: .; D gene: .; CDR3 protein: CASTWGRSMDYTF; CDR3 DNA: TGTGCCAGCACCTGGGGCAGGTCGATGGACTACACCTTC
J gene: TRBJ1-2; V gene: TRBV29-1; clone size: few; D gene: TRBD1; CDR3 protein: CSVRLTGETYGYTF; CDR3 DNA: TGCAGCGTCCGCTTGACAGGGGAAACATATGGCTACACCTTC
J gene: TRBJ2-7; V gene: TRBV2; clone size: .; D gene: .; CDR3 protein: CASRTDAYEQYF; CDR3 DNA: TGTGCCAGCAGAACCGACGCCTACGAACAGTACTTC
J gene: TRBJ1-5; V gene: TRBV19; clone size: .; D gene: TRBD1; CDR3 protein: CASSIEGTGNQPQHF; CDR3 DNA: TGTGCCAGTAGTATAGAGGGGACAGGAAATCAGCCCCAGCATTTT
J gene: TRBJ2-2; V gene: TRBV5-1; clone size: .; D gene: .; CDR3 protein: CASSLAGSQTGELFF; CDR3 DNA: TGCGCCAGCAGCTTGGCAGGGAGTCAGACCGGGGAGCTGTTTTTT